This T cell receptor beta chain appears in the sequencing data of a study of T cell responses to AZD1222 COVID-19 vaccine. Study-level findings and limits: Donors were mostly white British, more females; clonal diversity possibly underestimated. Across spike, vaccine-associated CD4 TCRs were found, dominant at 160-218 and 743-854. Baseline testing showed seropositivity in only a handful of AZD1222 recipients.

Points on this clone: The antigen remains undetermined.

The V gene lost 6 bases and the J gene lost 1 base, with 9 bases spanning the gap. The CDR3 is 13 amino acids. Germline V lookup: CDR1 LNHDA, CDR2 SQIVND (reference sequence). Here immunoSEQ multiplex PCR was the method, and the copy in TCRdb shows in-frame clones only, minus some. In the table there are 100,000 to 150,000 clones, more than 90% of which are singletons. Both about-4-week and about-12-week second-dose recipients were combined. The specimen comprised peripheral blood, sampled 28 days after the second AZD1222 dose. This chain connects TRBV19 to TRBJ1-1; D uncertain. This TCR was sampled from an adult who received the AZD1222 COVID-19 vaccine. The CDR3 reads CASRPSRNTEAFF. The CDR3 nucleotides are TGTGCCAGTAGACCTAGCAGGAACACTGAAGCTTTCTTT.